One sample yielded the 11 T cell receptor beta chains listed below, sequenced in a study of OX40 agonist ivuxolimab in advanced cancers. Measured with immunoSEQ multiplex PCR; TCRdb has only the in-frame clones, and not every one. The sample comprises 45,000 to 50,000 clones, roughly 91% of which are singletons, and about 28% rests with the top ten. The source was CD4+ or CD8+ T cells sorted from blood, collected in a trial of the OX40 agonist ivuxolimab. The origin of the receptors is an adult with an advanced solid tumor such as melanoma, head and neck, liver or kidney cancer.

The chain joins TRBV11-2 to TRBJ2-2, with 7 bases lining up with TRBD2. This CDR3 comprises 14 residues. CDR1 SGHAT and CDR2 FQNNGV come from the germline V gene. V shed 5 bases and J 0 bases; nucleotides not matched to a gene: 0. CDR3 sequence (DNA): TGTGCCAGCAGCGGGGGGGCGAACACCGGGGAGCTGTTTTTT. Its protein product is CASSGGANTGELFF.

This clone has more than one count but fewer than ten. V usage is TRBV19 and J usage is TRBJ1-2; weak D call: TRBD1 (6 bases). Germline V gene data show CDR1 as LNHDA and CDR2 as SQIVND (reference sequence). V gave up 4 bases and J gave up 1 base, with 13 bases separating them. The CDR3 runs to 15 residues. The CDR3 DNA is TGTGCCAGTAGTAGTCCAGGGGTCGATAACTATGGCTACACCTTC. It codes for CASSSPGVDNYGYTF.

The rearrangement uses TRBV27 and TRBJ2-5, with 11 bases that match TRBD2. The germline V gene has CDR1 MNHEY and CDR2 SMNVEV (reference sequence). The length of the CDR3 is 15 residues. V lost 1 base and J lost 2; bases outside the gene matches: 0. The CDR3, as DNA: TGTGCCAGCAGTTTATGGACTAGCGGGCAAGAGACCCAGTACTTC. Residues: CASSLWTSGQETQYF.

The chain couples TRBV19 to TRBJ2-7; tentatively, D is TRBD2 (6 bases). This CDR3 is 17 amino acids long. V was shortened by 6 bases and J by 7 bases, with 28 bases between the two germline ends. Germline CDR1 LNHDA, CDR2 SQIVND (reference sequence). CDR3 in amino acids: CASSQWAGISSTTEQYF. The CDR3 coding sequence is TGTGCCAGTAGCCAATGGGCGGGAATCTCTTCGACGACTGAGCAGTACTTC.

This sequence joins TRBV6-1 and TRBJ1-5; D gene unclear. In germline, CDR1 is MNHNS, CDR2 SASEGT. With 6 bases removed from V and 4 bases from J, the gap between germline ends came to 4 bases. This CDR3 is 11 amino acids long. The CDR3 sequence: CASSENQPQHF. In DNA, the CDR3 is TGTGCCAGCAGCGAAAATCAGCCCCAGCATTTT.

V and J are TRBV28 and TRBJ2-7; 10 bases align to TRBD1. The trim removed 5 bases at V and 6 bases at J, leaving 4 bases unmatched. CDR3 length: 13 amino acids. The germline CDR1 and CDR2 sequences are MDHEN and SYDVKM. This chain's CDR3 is CASSRGQGGEQYF. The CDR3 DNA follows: TGTGCCAGCAGTAGAGGACAGGGGGGCGAGCAGTACTTC.

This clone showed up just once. CDR3: CAILLAQNTDTQYF. The CDR3 nucleotides are TGTGCCATCCTCCTAGCGCAGAACACAGATACGCAGTATTTT. The rearrangement uses TRBV2 and TRBJ2-3; D possibly corresponds to TRBD2 (6 bases). Germline V gene sequence: CDR1 SNHLY, CDR2 FYNNEI. Trimming removed 10 bases from V and 2 bases from J, with 16 bases in between. CDR3 length: 14 residues.

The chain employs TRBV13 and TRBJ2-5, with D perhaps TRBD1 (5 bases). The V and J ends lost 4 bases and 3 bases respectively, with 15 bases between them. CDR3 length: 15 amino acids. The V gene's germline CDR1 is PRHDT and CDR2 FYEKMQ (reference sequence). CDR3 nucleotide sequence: TGTGCCAGCAGCTCCGCTAGGGGCGTTGAAGAGACCCAGTACTTC. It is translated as CASSSARGVEETQYF.

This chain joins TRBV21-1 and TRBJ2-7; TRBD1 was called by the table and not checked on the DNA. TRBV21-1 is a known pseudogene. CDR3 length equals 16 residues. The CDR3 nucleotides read TGTGCCAGCAGCAAAGAGGCCAGGGGTCTCTCTAGAGAGCAGTACTTC. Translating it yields CASSKEARGLSREQYF.

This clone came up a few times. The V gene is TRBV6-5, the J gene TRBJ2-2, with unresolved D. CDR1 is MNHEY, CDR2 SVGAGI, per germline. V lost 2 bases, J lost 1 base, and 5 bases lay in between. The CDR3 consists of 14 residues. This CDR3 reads CASSYSLNTGELFF. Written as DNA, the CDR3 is TGTGCCAGCAGTTACAGCTTGAACACCGGGGAGCTGTTTTTT.

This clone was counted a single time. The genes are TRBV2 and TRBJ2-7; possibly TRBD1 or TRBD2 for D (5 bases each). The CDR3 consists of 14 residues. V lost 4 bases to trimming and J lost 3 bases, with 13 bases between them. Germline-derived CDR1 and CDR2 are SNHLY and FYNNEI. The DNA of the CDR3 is TGTGCCAGCAGTGTAGCCGGGGCCAGCTACGAGCAGTACTTC. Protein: CASSVAGASYEQYF.